These T cell receptor beta chains were read from a single sample in a study of response to subunit inactivated influenza vaccine. TCRdb analysed the RT-PCR reads with MiXCR anew, one entry per CDR3 protein. Among 500,000 to 550,000 distinct CDR3 sequences listed, less than 7.5% were seen once. The specimen comprised PBMCs from blood, sampled less than 30 months after vaccination. Receptor source: a man aged 45 to 70 who received an inactivated influenza vaccine. The CDR3 runs from the conserved cysteine through the conserved F or W. The order of the fields is J gene, V gene, clone size, D gene, CDR3 protein, CDR3 DNA. The D gene is left open where the match is weak. Not every row has a clone size; where given, it reads once, few, many or a size class.

j_call: TRBJ2-5; v_call: TRBV7-8; clone_size: many; d_call: .; cdr3_aa: CASSLGGAEPATQYF; cdr3_nt: TGTGCCAGCAGCTTAGGGGGGGCCGAACCAGCGACCCAGTACTTC
j_call: TRBJ1-3; v_call: TRBV4-1; clone_size: many; d_call: .; cdr3_aa: CASSQEPTGGNTIYF; cdr3_nt: TGCGCCAGCAGCCAAGAACCCACAGGTGGAAACACCATATATTTT
j_call: TRBJ2-3; v_call: TRBV7-3; clone_size: few; d_call: .; cdr3_aa: CASSTTRNTDTQYF; cdr3_nt: TGTGCCAGCAGCACGACTAGAAACACAGATACGCAGTATTTT
j_call: TRBJ2-2; v_call: TRBV5-1; clone_size: many; d_call: .; cdr3_aa: CASSLNGAPNTGELFF; cdr3_nt: TGCGCCAGCAGCTTGAACGGGGCCCCGAACACCGGGGAGCTGTTTTTT
j_call: TRBJ1-2; v_call: TRBV29-1; clone_size: many; d_call: TRBD1; cdr3_aa: CSVEETGQGGYTF; cdr3_nt: TGCAGCGTTGAAGAAACAGGACAGGGGGGCTACACCTTC
j_call: TRBJ2-1; v_call: TRBV12-3/TRBV12-4; clone_size: many; d_call: .; cdr3_aa: CASSPPAFSYNEQFF; cdr3_nt: TGTGCCAGCAGTCCCCCCGCTTTTAGCTACAATGAGCAGTTCTTC
j_call: TRBJ2-5; v_call: TRBV15; clone_size: .; d_call: .; cdr3_aa: CATSEGTELQETQYF; cdr3_nt: TGTGCCACCAGCGAAGGGACGGAGTTACAAGAGACCCAGTACTTC
j_call: TRBJ2-5; v_call: TRBV15; clone_size: .; d_call: .; cdr3_aa: CATSRDTLAQETQYF; cdr3_nt: TGTGCCACCAGCAGAGATACGCTGGCCCAAGAGACCCAGTACTTC
j_call: TRBJ1-2; v_call: TRBV12-3/TRBV12-4; clone_size: .; d_call: TRBD1; cdr3_aa: CASSLGDRGDYGYTF; cdr3_nt: TGTGCCAGCAGTTTAGGGGACAGGGGGGACTATGGCTACACCTTC
j_call: TRBJ2-1; v_call: TRBV5-1; clone_size: many; d_call: TRBD1; cdr3_aa: CASSLLGTGGNEQFF; cdr3_nt: TGCGCCAGCAGCCTCCTGGGGACAGGGGGCAATGAGCAGTTCTTC
j_call: TRBJ1-5; v_call: TRBV6-5; clone_size: many; d_call: .; cdr3_aa: CASSYETPNQPQHF; cdr3_nt: TGTGCCAGCAGTTACGAGACCCCAAATCAGCCCCAGCATTTT
j_call: TRBJ2-1; v_call: TRBV24-1; clone_size: once; d_call: .; cdr3_aa: CATSDPYEQFF; cdr3_nt: TGTGCCACCAGTGATCCGTATGAGCAGTTCTTC
j_call: TRBJ2-1; v_call: TRBV5-6; clone_size: .; d_call: .; cdr3_aa: CASSLARTSPFLYNEQFF; cdr3_nt: TGTGCCAGCAGCTTGGCCCGGACTTCACCTTTTCTATACAATGAGCAGTTCTTC
j_call: TRBJ2-3; v_call: TRBV13; clone_size: few; d_call: TRBD1; cdr3_aa: CASSFFGQGASTDTQYF; cdr3_nt: TGTGCCAGCAGCTTCTTCGGACAGGGAGCGAGTACAGATACGCAGTATTTT
j_call: TRBJ1-2; v_call: TRBV29-1; clone_size: few; d_call: TRBD1; cdr3_aa: CSVTDRGGYGYTF; cdr3_nt: TGCAGCGTGACGGACAGGGGCGGCTATGGCTACACCTTC
j_call: TRBJ2-7; v_call: TRBV6-2/TRBV6-3; clone_size: many; d_call: .; cdr3_aa: CASTQRPSEGKQYF; cdr3_nt: TGTGCCAGCACTCAGCGCCCATCGGAAGGGAAGCAGTACTTC
j_call: TRBJ2-7; v_call: TRBV12-3/TRBV12-4; clone_size: few; d_call: .; cdr3_aa: CASSPHWDRGSYEQYF; cdr3_nt: TGTGCCAGCAGTCCGCATTGGGATAGGGGAAGTTACGAGCAGTACTTC
j_call: TRBJ2-5; v_call: TRBV7-9; clone_size: .; d_call: .; cdr3_aa: CASSLGPWETQYF; cdr3_nt: TGTGCCAGCAGTCTGGGTCCATGGGAGACCCAGTACTTC
j_call: TRBJ2-7; v_call: TRBV20-1; clone_size: .; d_call: .; cdr3_aa: CSARDRTRTYEQYF; cdr3_nt: TGCAGTGCTAGAGACCGGACACGAACCTACGAGCAGTACTTC
j_call: TRBJ2-7; v_call: TRBV2; clone_size: few; d_call: TRBD2; cdr3_aa: CASSESLAGYEQYF; cdr3_nt: TGTGCCAGCAGTGAAAGTCTAGCGGGGTACGAGCAGTACTTC
j_call: TRBJ2-1; v_call: TRBV30; clone_size: few; d_call: TRBD2; cdr3_aa: CAWRKSGGAGNEQFF; cdr3_nt: TGTGCCTGGAGGAAGAGCGGGGGGGCGGGCAATGAGCAGTTCTTC
j_call: TRBJ2-5; v_call: TRBV5-1; clone_size: .; d_call: .; cdr3_aa: CASRGGEIKETQYF; cdr3_nt: TGCGCCAGCAGGGGCGGAGAAATTAAAGAGACCCAGTACTTC
j_call: TRBJ2-1; v_call: TRBV19; clone_size: .; d_call: TRBD1; cdr3_aa: CASSATTNRGEQFF; cdr3_nt: TGTGCCAGTAGTGCGACAACCAACAGGGGTGAGCAGTTCTTC
j_call: TRBJ2-1; v_call: TRBV9; clone_size: many; d_call: TRBD2; cdr3_aa: CASSVQPGLAGNEQFF; cdr3_nt: TGTGCCAGCAGCGTCCAGCCCGGACTAGCGGGAAATGAGCAGTTCTTC
j_call: TRBJ2-5; v_call: TRBV20-1; clone_size: many; d_call: .; cdr3_aa: CSASASRQETQYF; cdr3_nt: TGCAGTGCTAGTGCCAGTAGGCAAGAGACCCAGTACTTC
j_call: TRBJ2-2; v_call: TRBV14; clone_size: .; d_call: TRBD2; cdr3_aa: CASSQWSGMGTGELFF; cdr3_nt: TGTGCCAGCAGCCAATGGAGCGGGATGGGGACCGGGGAGCTGTTTTTT
j_call: TRBJ2-3; v_call: TRBV23-1; clone_size: .; d_call: .; cdr3_aa: CASSQSSLSTDTQYF; cdr3_nt: TGCGCCAGCAGTCAATCGAGTCTGAGCACAGATACGCAGTATTTT
j_call: TRBJ2-5; v_call: TRBV29-1; clone_size: .; d_call: .; cdr3_aa: CSVVLRGTFGETQYF; cdr3_nt: TGCAGCGTTGTATTACGCGGGACGTTCGGGGAGACCCAGTACTTC
j_call: TRBJ2-1; v_call: TRBV9; clone_size: few; d_call: .; cdr3_aa: CASSRAAGGRVNEQFF; cdr3_nt: TGTGCCAGCAGCCGAGCCGCCGGGGGGCGGGTCAATGAGCAGTTCTTC
j_call: TRBJ2-4; v_call: TRBV4-3; clone_size: .; d_call: .; cdr3_aa: CASSPKGEDLLAKNIQYF; cdr3_nt: TGCGCCAGCAGCCCCAAGGGGGAGGATCTACTAGCCAAAAACATTCAGTACTTC
j_call: TRBJ2-5; v_call: TRBV24-1; clone_size: many; d_call: .; cdr3_aa: CATTSGGPQETQYF; cdr3_nt: TGTGCCACCACTTCCGGGGGCCCCCAAGAGACCCAGTACTTC
j_call: TRBJ2-2; v_call: TRBV20-1; clone_size: many; d_call: TRBD2; cdr3_aa: CSAGPGGVLFF; cdr3_nt: TGCAGTGCTGGCCCCGGGGGGGTGCTGTTTTTT
j_call: TRBJ1-2; v_call: TRBV6-2/TRBV6-3; clone_size: .; d_call: TRBD1; cdr3_aa: CASNQGADGYTF; cdr3_nt: TGTGCCAGCAACCAGGGGGCCGATGGCTACACCTTC
j_call: TRBJ2-7; v_call: TRBV20-1; clone_size: .; d_call: TRBD2; cdr3_aa: CSAHGLAGVYEQYF; cdr3_nt: TGCAGTGCTCACGGACTAGCGGGAGTCTACGAGCAGTACTTC
j_call: TRBJ2-7; v_call: TRBV7-2; clone_size: few; d_call: .; cdr3_aa: CASSFGRFRSYEQYF; cdr3_nt: TGTGCCAGCAGCTTTGGTCGTTTCAGATCCTACGAGCAGTACTTC
j_call: TRBJ1-5; v_call: TRBV20-1; clone_size: many; d_call: TRBD1; cdr3_aa: CSASRGEIYQPQHF; cdr3_nt: TGCAGTGCTAGCAGGGGGGAGATCTATCAGCCCCAGCATTTT
j_call: TRBJ1-4; v_call: TRBV4-3; clone_size: many; d_call: TRBD1; cdr3_aa: CASSRGEGGGEKLFF; cdr3_nt: TGCGCCAGCAGCCGAGGAGAAGGGGGCGGTGAAAAACTGTTTTTT
j_call: TRBJ2-1; v_call: TRBV5-1; clone_size: few; d_call: .; cdr3_aa: CASNFLRDIRYEQFF; cdr3_nt: TGCGCCAGCAACTTCCTCCGGGACATCAGATATGAGCAGTTCTTC
j_call: TRBJ2-7; v_call: TRBV12-3/TRBV12-4; clone_size: few; d_call: .; cdr3_aa: CASSLGENYEQYF; cdr3_nt: TGTGCCAGCAGTTTAGGGGAGAACTACGAGCAGTACTTC
j_call: TRBJ1-2; v_call: TRBV6-5; clone_size: .; d_call: .; cdr3_aa: CASRSSWKGYTF; cdr3_nt: TGTGCCAGCAGATCTTCTTGGAAGGGCTACACCTTC